Listed here is a single T cell receptor (beta chain). As yet, its antigen is unknown. CDR3 length: 16 amino acids. With 5 bases clipped from V and 2 bases from J, the junction kept 10 bases outside the gene matches. TCRdb re-called the 5' RACE reads through MiXCR, storing one row per CDR3 protein. Of roughly 200,000 distinct CDR3 sequences listed, around 8.8% are singletons. The sample originates from a study of T-cell memory formation after mild COVID-19. Findings and caveats of the study: Among CD4+ contracting clones, most were CM and EM, and CD8+ ones EMRA. Cross-reactive memory appears to have joined, as suggested by some responding clones showing up in pre-infection memory.

The sequence derives from a man aged 18 to 35 who had mild COVID-19 (a few samples of this study predate the infection). Cell type and time point are not known. This chain joins TRBV12-3 or TRBV12-4 and TRBJ2-3, with 7 bases fitting TRBD2. Sequenced sample: PBMCs or a T cell subset sorted from them (not recorded which). CDR3 nucleotides: TGTGCCAGCAGTCTGCCTCCGGGACTATCCACAGATACGCAGTATTTT. Its protein is CASSLPPGLSTDTQYF.